What follows is one T cell receptor (beta chain) and its context. Its target is unknown. The data were taken from a study of OX40 agonist ivuxolimab in advanced cancers. Trimming removed 4 bases from V and 7 bases from J, with 10 bases in between. Germline-derived CDR1 and CDR2 are SGHTA and FQGTGA. CDR3 size: 13 residues. Baseline was the first blood sampling point, followed by cycle 4 day 1 and cycle 7 day 1. The method was immunoSEQ multiplex PCR; TCRdb's version includes in-frame clones alone and lacks a portion of them. The sample shows more than 70,000 clones, 91% of them seen only once. Study-wide findings and caveats: Low normalized T-cell clonal expansion was also seen in some nonresponders. Dose levels from 0.1 to 3.0 mg/kg saw CD4+ and CD8+ blood T cells expand clonally by week 6.

This sequence was found in an adult with an advanced solid tumor such as melanoma, head and neck, liver or kidney cancer. This rearrangement joins TRBV7-3 to TRBJ2-2; TRBD1 is a possible D gene (6 bases). The sample in question was CD4+ or CD8+ T cells sorted from blood, obtained in a trial of the OX40 agonist ivuxolimab. Here the CDR3 reads CASSSTGIGELFF. The CDR3 DNA follows: TGTGCCAGCAGCTCTACAGGGATCGGGGAGCTGTTTTTT.